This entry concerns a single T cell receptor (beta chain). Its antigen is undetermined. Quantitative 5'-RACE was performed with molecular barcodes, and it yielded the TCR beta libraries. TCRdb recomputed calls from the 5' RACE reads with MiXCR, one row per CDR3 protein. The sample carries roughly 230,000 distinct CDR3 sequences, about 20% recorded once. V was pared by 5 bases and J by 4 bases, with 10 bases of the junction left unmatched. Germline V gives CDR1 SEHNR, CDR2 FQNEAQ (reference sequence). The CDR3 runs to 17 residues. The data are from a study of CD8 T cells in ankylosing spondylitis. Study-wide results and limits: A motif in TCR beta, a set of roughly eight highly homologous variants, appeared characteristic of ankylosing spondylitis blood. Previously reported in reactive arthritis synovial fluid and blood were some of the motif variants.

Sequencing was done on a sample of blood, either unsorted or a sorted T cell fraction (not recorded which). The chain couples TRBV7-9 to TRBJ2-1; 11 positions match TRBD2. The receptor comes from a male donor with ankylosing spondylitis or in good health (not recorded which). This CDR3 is CASSNSGRAGGYNEQFF. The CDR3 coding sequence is TGTGCCAGCAGCAATAGCGGGAGGGCCGGGGGTTACAATGAGCAGTTCTTC.